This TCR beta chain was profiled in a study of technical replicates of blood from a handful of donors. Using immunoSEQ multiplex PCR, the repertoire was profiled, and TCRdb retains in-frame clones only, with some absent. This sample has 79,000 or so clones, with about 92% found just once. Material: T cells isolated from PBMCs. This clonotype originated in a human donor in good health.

The CDR3 DNA reads TGTGCCAGCAGCTCCGGGAACGATAGCCCAATGACTAACTATGGCTACACCTTC. Translation: CASSSGNDSPMTNYGYTF. The chain couples TRBV11-2 to TRBJ1-2, with unresolved D. Germline CDR1 reads SGHAT; CDR2 reads FQNNGV. Trimming pared 4 bases from V and 0 bases from J, leaving 21 bases between. The CDR3 contains 18 residues.